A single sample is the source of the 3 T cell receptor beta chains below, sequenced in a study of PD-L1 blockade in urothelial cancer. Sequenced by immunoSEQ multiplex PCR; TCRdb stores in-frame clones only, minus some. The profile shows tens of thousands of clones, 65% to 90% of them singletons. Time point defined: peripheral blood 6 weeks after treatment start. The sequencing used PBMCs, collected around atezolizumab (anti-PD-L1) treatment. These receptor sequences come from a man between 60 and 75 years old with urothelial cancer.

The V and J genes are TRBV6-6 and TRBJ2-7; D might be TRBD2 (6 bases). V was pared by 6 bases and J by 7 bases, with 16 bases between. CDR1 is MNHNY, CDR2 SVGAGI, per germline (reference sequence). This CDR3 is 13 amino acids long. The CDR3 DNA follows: TGTGCCAGCAGAGGCGGGGCGGCTGGAGAGCAGTACTTC. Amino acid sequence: CASRGGAAGEQYF.

The CDR3 region has the DNA TGCGCCAGCAGTCAGCTCACCGGGACAGGCTTCACAGATACGCAGTATTTT. Protein product: CASSQLTGTGFTDTQYF. This chain joins TRBV10-1 and TRBJ2-3; the match to TRBD1 covers 8 bases. Germline values: CDR1 WNHNN, CDR2 SYGVQD (reference sequence). The CDR3 has 17 residues. V was pared by 5 bases and J by 2 bases, with 12 bases of the junction left unmatched.

CDR3 in amino acids: CASSPRSGNTIYF. The CDR3 DNA reads TGTGCCAGCTCACCCCGGTCTGGAAACACCATATATTTT. J is TRBJ1-3 and V is TRBV18; unclear D gene. Deletions cut 3 bases from V and 1 base from J, with 4 bases between. Germline values: CDR1 KGHSH, CDR2 LQKENI. The CDR3 consists of 13 residues.